These T cell receptor beta chains were read from a single sample in a study of CD8 T cells in ankylosing spondylitis. TCRdb ran MiXCR on the 5' RACE reads and lists one entry per CDR3 protein. This table has more than 400,000 distinct CDR3 sequences, approximately 5% appearing once. Input material: blood, either unsorted or a sorted T cell fraction (not recorded which). The source of these receptors is a male donor with ankylosing spondylitis. The CDR3 runs from the conserved cysteine through the conserved F or W. The D gene is left open where the match is weak. Expanded clones are given a class, and other clones once, few, many or no size at all.

j_call v_call clone_size d_call cdr3_nt cdr3_aa
TRBJ2-5 TRBV7-9 few TRBD2 TGTGCCAGCAGCTTAGCGGGAGGGGTTCCACAAGAGACCCAGTACTTC CASSLAGGVPQETQYF
TRBJ2-5 TRBV20-1 many - TGCAGTGCTAGGCGGGTAGCTGGGACCCAGTACTTC CSARRVAGTQYF
TRBJ1-5 TRBV4-2 many - TGTGCCAGCAGCAGGAACTTACAGGGTCCCAATCAGCCCCAGCATTTT CASSRNLQGPNQPQHF
TRBJ2-7 TRBV4-3 many TRBD2 TGCGCCAGCAGCCGAGCCCGGGGGGGCGTAGTTGAGCAGTACTTC CASSRARGGVVEQYF
TRBJ2-5 TRBV6-5 many - TGTGCCAGCAGTTATCGTCATCTCGAGACCCAGTACTTC CASSYRHLETQYF
TRBJ2-2 TRBV12-3/TRBV12-4 many TRBD1 TGTGCCAGCACTAAGACAGGGATGAACACCGGGGAGCTGTTTTTT CASTKTGMNTGELFF
TRBJ2-1 TRBV11-3 - - TGTGCCAGCGTTGGGGTAGGCTCCTACAATGAGCAGTTCTTC CASVGVGSYNEQFF
TRBJ1-1 TRBV7-9 many - TGTGCCAGCAGGTTGAGATCGAACACTGAAGCTTTCTTT CASRLRSNTEAFF
TRBJ1-3 TRBV5-1 many - TGCGCCAGCAGCAGGGACACCTCTGGAAACACCATATATTTT CASSRDTSGNTIYF
TRBJ2-1 TRBV4-2 many - TGTGCCAGCAACTACCGCGGAGAGAGTTACAATGAGCAGTTCTTC CASNYRGESYNEQFF
TRBJ2-5 TRBV11-2 few TRBD2 TGTGCCAGCAGCTTAGGCGGACTAGCGGGAGTGGGACAAGAGACCCAGTACTTC CASSLGGLAGVGQETQYF
TRBJ1-6 TRBV12-3/TRBV12-4 many TRBD1 TGTGCCAGCAGTTCTCTGGGACAGAGCAAGTCACCCCTCCACTTT CASSSLGQSKSPLHF
TRBJ2-1 TRBV4-3 many - TGCGCCAGCAGCATGAAAGGTCCCAGACCCTACAATGAGCAGTTCTTC CASSMKGPRPYNEQFF
TRBJ2-4 TRBV20-1 - - TGCAGTGCTAGAGATGGCCGGTTGGACATTCAGTACTTC CSARDGRLDIQYF
TRBJ2-1 TRBV18 few - TGTGCCAGCTCACCACGAATTCAGGGCGCCTACAATGAGCAGTTCTTC CASSPRIQGAYNEQFF
TRBJ2-2 TRBV10-3 many - TGTGCCATCAGGGACAAGACCACCGGGGAGCTGTTTTTT CAIRDKTTGELFF
TRBJ1-1 TRBV6-2/TRBV6-3 many TRBD1 TGTGCCAGCAGTCGGGGACAGAGTGAAGCTTTCTTT CASSRGQSEAFF
TRBJ1-1 TRBV15 many - TGTGCCACCAGCAGAGATAGAGCCCAGGGGCAGAATGAAGCTTTCTTT CATSRDRAQGQNEAFF
TRBJ1-1 TRBV6-2/TRBV6-3 many TRBD1 TGTGCCAGCAGTGAGGACAGGGGTACCACTGAAGCTTTCTTT CASSEDRGTTEAFF
TRBJ2-3 TRBV20-1 many TRBD2 TGCAGTGCTAGAGGGACTAGATATCCCACAGATACGCAGTATTTT CSARGTRYPTDTQYF
TRBJ2-2 TRBV2 many - TGTGCCAGCAGGATATCCGACACCGGGGAGCTGTTTTTT CASRISDTGELFF
TRBJ2-3 TRBV24-1 few - TGTGCCACCAGTGGAGGGGGCACAGATACGCAGTATTTT CATSGGGTDTQYF